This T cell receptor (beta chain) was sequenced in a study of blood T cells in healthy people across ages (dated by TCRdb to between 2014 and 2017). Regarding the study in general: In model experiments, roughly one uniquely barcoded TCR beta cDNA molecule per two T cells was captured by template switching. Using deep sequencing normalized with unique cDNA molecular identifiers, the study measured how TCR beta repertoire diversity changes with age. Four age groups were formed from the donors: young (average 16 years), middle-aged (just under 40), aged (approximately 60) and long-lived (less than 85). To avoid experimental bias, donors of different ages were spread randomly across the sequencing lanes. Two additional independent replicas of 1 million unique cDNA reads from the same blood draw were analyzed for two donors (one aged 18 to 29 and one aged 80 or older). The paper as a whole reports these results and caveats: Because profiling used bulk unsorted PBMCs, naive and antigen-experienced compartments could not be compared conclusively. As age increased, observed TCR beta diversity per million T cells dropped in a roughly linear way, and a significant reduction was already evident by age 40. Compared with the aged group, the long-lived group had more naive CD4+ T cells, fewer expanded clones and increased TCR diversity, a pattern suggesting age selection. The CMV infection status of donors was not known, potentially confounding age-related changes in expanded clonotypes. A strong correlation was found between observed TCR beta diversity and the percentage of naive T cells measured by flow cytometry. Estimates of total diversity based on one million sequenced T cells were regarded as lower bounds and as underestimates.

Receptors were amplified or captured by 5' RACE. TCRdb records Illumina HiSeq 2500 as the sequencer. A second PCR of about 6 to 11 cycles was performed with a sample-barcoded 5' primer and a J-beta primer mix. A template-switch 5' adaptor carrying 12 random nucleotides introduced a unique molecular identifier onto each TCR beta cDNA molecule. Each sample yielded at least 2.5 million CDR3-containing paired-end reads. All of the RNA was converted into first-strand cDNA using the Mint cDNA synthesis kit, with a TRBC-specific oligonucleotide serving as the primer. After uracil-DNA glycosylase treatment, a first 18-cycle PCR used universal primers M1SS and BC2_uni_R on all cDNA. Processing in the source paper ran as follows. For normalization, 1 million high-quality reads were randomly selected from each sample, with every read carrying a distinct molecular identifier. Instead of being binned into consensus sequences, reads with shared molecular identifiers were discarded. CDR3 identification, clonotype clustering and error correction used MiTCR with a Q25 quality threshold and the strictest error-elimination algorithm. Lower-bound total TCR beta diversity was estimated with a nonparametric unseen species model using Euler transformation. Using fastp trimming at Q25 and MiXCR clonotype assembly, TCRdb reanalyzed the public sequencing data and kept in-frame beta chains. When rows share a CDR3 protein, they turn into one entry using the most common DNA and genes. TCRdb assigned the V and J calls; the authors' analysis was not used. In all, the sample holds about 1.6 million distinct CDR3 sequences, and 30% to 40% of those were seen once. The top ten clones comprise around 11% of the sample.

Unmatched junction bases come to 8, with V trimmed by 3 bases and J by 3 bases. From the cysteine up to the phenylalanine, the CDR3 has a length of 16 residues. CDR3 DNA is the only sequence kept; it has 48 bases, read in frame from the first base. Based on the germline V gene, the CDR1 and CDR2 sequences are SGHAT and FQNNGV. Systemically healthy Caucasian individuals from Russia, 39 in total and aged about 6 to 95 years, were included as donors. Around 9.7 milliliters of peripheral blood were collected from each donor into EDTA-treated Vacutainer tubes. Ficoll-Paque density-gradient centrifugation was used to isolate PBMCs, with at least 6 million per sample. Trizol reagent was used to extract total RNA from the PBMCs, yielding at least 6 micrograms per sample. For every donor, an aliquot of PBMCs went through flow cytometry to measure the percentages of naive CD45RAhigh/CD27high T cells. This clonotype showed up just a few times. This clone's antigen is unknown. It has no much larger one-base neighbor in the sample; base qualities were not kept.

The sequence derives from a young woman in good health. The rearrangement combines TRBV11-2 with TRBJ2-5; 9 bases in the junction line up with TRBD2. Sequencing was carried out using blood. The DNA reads TGTGCCAGCAGCTTTTCTGGTAGCGGGAGAGAAGAGACCCAGTACTTC. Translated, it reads CASSFSGSGREETQYF.